This T cell receptor beta chain was recorded in a study of shared clonotypes between healthy human individuals. The wider study: Donors had three CD4 naive, three CD4 memory, two CD8 naive and one CD8 memory plate apiece.

Comments on this clone: No antigen is known for it.

Overall study results and limits: Genetic and exposure-history diversity was limited by the few donors.

TCRdb keeps only in-frame clones here, not all; method: immunoSEQ multiplex PCR. Of roughly 700,000 clones listed, around two thirds were seen once; the top ten hold more than 1.5%. V shed 3 bases, J shed 2 bases, and the junction held 5 bases outside the gene matches. Germline lookup yields CDR1 SGHTA and CDR2 FQGNSA. This CDR3 region has 16 residues. The genes are TRBV7-2 and TRBJ2-1, with 9 bases lining up with TRBD2. The source of this sequence is a woman in her 30s in good health. The sequencing input was memory CD4+ T cells sorted from blood. As to subset: CD45RA-negative fraction. Here the CDR3 DNA reads TGTGCCAGCAGCTTGGATAGCGGGAGAACCTACAATGAGCAGTTCTTC. Protein sequence: CASSLDSGRTYNEQFF.